This TCR beta chain was retrieved from a study of PD-1 blockade in classical Hodgkin lymphoma. Study-wide findings and caveats: Diminished baseline TCR diversity has been reported in newly diagnosed patients relative to healthy donors.

Indicated time point: newly diagnosed, previously untreated cHL patient sample. From thawed PBMCs, CD4+ T cells were purified using magnetic negative selection. Newly diagnosed, untreated classical Hodgkin lymphoma PBMCs provided comparison. The table came from immunoSEQ multiplex PCR; TCRdb's copy has only in-frame clones and leaves some out. The table records nearly 35,000 clones, approximately 90% of them present only once. The CDR3 runs to 12 residues. V was cut by 2 bases and J by 7 bases, with 8 bases left in between. Germline CDR1 and CDR2: MNHEY and SVGAGI. A word on this clone: Its matching antigen is unknown.

The TCR originated in a human donor with classical Hodgkin lymphoma. The rearrangement links TRBV6-5 to TRBJ2-5, with D hard to call. Sequencing used CD4+ T cells from blood. The DNA of the CDR3 is TGTGCCAGCAGTTACCCTCTTGGGACCCAGTACTTC. This codes for CASSYPLGTQYF.